This TCR beta chain was sequenced for a study of blood T cell repertoires in COVID-19. The protocol was immunoSEQ multiplex PCR, while the TCRdb copy is restricted to in-frame clones and leaves out a portion. The sample holds 200,000 to 300,000 clones, around 90% seen once. CDR3 size: 16 residues. V gave up 3 bases and J gave up 0 bases, with 15 bases separating them. Germline-derived CDR1 and CDR2 are LNHDA and SQIVND (reference sequence). The clonotype originates from a man aged 25 to 45 with COVID-19, enrolled during active disease. The chain employs TRBV19 and TRBJ2-7; D is possibly TRBD2 (5 bases). Sequencing was carried out using peripheral blood. The CDR3 spells CASSMGFVEASYEQYF. DNA of the CDR3: TGTGCCAGTAGTATGGGGTTTGTGGAGGCCTCCTACGAGCAGTACTTC.